This TCR beta chain is from a study of cytomegalovirus exposure and HLA in healthy donors. Study-wide context: The roughly 130 validation repertoires used the same platform as the 550 to 700 first-cohort repertoires (as reported by a later analysis). Study-wide points: The TCR clusters that emerged in the first cohort tended, a later analysis found, to co-occur in the approximately 110 validation repertoires. The authors confirmed in vitro that three CMV-associated chains were specific for CMV antigens.

Method: immunoSEQ multiplex PCR; TCRdb's copy keeps in-frame clones and lacks some. This table holds 90,000 to 140,000 clones, around 83% found once. For this clone: Its matching antigen is unknown.

This CDR3 has 12 residues. Per the germline V gene, CDR1 is MNHNS and CDR2 is SASEGT. The V gene lost 4 bases and the J gene lost 7 bases, with 10 bases spanning the gap. The chain joins TRBV6-1 to TRBJ1-2, with D perhaps TRBD1 (6 bases). Sequencing was done on a sample of PBMCs. This receptor was identified in a woman aged 18-29 years in good health and CMV-seropositive. The CDR3 bases are TGTGCCAGCAGTGCCTCAGGGGTTGGCTACACCTTC. This sequence encodes CASSASGVGYTF.